The clone carrying this TCR beta chain occurred a few times. No antigen is known for it. There are 16 residues in the CDR3. Trimming stripped 3 bases from V and 2 bases from J, with 15 bases between. Germline V gene sequence: CDR1 SGHAT, CDR2 FQNNGV. TCRdb re-analysed the 5' RACE reads in MiXCR, keeping a single row per CDR3 protein. This table holds about 200,000 distinct CDR3 sequences, 6.5% to 8% found once. This sample is part of a study of identical twins. Points from the study as a whole: Analyses of zero insertions could be partly confounded by invariant MAIT and iNKT cells.

The same specimen was also included in a second study, on T cells expressing NK-cell markers. From that report: Among CD8+ T cells from 5 to 7 donors, dominant NKG2C+ clonotypes accounted for about 1.0-7.0%.

This receptor was identified in a woman younger than 35 in good health. The specimen was CD8+ T cells sorted from blood. V and J are TRBV11-2 and TRBJ2-3; weak D call: TRBD2 (5 bases). The CDR3 DNA sequence: TGTGCCAGCAGCTTGTTTGAGGGATCAGACACAGATACGCAGTATTTT. Protein: CASSLFEGSDTDTQYF. Based on the CDR3 plus reference TRBV11-2 and TRBJ2-3, the full variable domain is EAGVAQSPRYKIIEKRQSVAFWCNPISGHATLYWYQQILGQGPKLLIQFQNNGVVDDSQLPKDRFSAERLKGVDSTLKIQPAKLEDSAVYLCASSLFEGSDTDTQYFGPGTRLTVL.